One T cell receptor (beta chain) is described in this entry. Germline V CDR1 and CDR2: LNHDA, SQIVND (reference sequence). This CDR3 is 16 amino acids long. V dropped 9 bases and J dropped 4 bases, with 21 bases sitting between them. This sample was taken from a study of shared clonotypes between healthy human individuals. The repertoire was sequenced with immunoSEQ multiplex PCR; TCRdb's copy has only in-frame clones and lacks some. The sample gives around 1.6 million clones, 98% of which show up once; about 0.4% is in the top ten. The source material was naive CD4+ T cells sorted from blood. Subset here: CD45RA+ positively selected. The genes are TRBV19 and TRBJ2-2; TRBD2 might be the D (7 bases). This TCR was recovered from a man younger than 45 in good health. The CDR3 DNA reads TGTGCCAGCCGGACAACCAGGGGAGGGATCACCGGGGAGCTGTTTTTT. Translating it yields CASRTTRGGITGELFF.